This TCR beta chain was obtained from a study of OX40 agonist ivuxolimab in advanced cancers. At the level of the study: While on treatment, patients had intravenous ivuxolimab at 0.01 to 10 mg/kg every 2 weeks. Cancers in dose escalation were hepatocellular, melanoma, renal cell and head and neck.

People who had autoimmune disease history or systemic immunosuppression were excluded. TCRdb's table, derived via immunoSEQ multiplex PCR, lists solely in-frame clones and lacks some. The table lists tens of thousands of clones, about nine tenths of them singletons. This clone was observed a single time. J gave up 2 bases and V 6 bases, and 4 bases lay outside the gene matches. The CDR3 is 13 amino acids. In germline, CDR1 is SQVTM, CDR2 ANQGSEA. V usage is TRBV29-1 and J usage is TRBJ1-5, with 7 bases that match TRBD1. The material was CD4+ or CD8+ T cells sorted from blood, obtained in a trial of the OX40 agonist ivuxolimab. The sequence was obtained from an adult with an advanced solid tumor such as melanoma, head and neck, liver or kidney cancer. The CDR3 sequence is CSVRGPGNQPQHF. The CDR3 nucleotides are TGCAGCGTGAGGGGGCCGGGCAATCAGCCCCAGCATTTT.